The clone carrying this T cell receptor beta chain was seen a handful of times. From germline, CDR1 is MNHNY and CDR2 SVGAGI (reference sequence). The CDR3 is made up of 13 amino acids. Trimming pared 8 bases from V and 2 bases from J, leaving 13 bases between. The data are from a study of beta chain features in type 1 diabetes. Turning to the study itself: The number of sorted cells examined across all samples was under 130,000,000.

Every isolated RNA sample was fully reverse transcribed, so sequencing captured expressed TCRB transcripts. The repertoire was sequenced with immunoSEQ multiplex PCR; TCRdb's copy has only in-frame clones and lacks some. The sample includes around 310,000 clones, approximately 11% of them seen just once. The chain uses TRBV6-6 and TRBJ2-7, with no clear D. The source is a woman aged 30 to 39 in good health. The sequenced sample was naive CD4+ T cells from blood. The CDR3 here is CASPPPVAYEQYF. In nucleotides, the CDR3 is TGTGCCAGCCCCCCTCCCGTCGCCTACGAGCAGTACTTC.